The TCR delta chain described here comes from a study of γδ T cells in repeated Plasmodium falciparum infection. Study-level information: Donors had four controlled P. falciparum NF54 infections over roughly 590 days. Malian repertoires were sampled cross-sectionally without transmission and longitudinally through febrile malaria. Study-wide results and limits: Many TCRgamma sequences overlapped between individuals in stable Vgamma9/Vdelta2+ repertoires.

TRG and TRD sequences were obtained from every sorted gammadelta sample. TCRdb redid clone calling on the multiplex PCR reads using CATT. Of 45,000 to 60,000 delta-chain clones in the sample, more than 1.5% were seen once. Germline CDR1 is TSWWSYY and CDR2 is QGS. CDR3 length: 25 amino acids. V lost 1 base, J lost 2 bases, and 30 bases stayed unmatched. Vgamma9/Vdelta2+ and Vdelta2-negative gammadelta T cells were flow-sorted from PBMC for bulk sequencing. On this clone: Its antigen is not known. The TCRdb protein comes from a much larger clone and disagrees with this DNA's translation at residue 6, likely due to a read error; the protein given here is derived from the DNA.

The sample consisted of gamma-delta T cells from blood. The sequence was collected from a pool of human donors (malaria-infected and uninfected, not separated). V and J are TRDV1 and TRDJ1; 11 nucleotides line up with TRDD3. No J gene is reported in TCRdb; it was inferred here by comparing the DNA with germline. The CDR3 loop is CALGEQTSYFWGIRRHVGRTDKLIF. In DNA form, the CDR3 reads TGTGCTCTTGGGGAACAGACTTCCTACTTTTGGGGGATACGAAGGCATGTGGGGCGGACCGATAAACTCATCTTT.